This passage covers 28 T cell receptor beta chains from one sample sequenced in a study of cytomegalovirus exposure and HLA in healthy donors. Produced via immunoSEQ multiplex PCR; TCRdb's table is partial and in-frame only. The repertoire holds around 60,000 clones, with approximately 90% as singletons. The specimen sequenced was PBMCs. The origin of the receptors is a woman aged 18-29 years in good health and CMV-seronegative.

Regarding this clone: A read error may produce the germline difference seen at one junction end. This chain uses TRBV6-1 with TRBJ2-7; a weak D match, TRBD1 (5 bases). Looked up from germline, CDR1 is MNHNS and CDR2 is SASEGT. CDR3 size: 17 residues. The CDR3 DNA reads as TGTGCCATCAGTGACAGTTCTCGGCAAAGGGGATGGGACGAGCAGTACTTC. Encoded protein: CAISDSSRQRGWDEQYF.

The J gene is TRBJ2-7, the V gene TRBV20-1; perhaps TRBD2 as D (5 bases). The CDR3 runs to 11 residues. V lost 5 bases and J 5 bases, leaving 10 bases between the germline ends. Germline V gene data show CDR1 as DFQATT and CDR2 as SNEGSKA (reference sequence). The CDR3 loop is CSAVSGDEQYF. The DNA for the CDR3 is TGCAGTGCTGTCTCCGGGGACGAGCAGTACTTC.

The V gene is TRBV6-4, the J gene TRBJ2-3, with 8 bases fitting TRBD2. The CDR3 extends over 13 amino acids. The germline V gene encodes CDR1 MRHNA and CDR2 SNTAGT. The V segment lost 6 bases and the J segment 5 bases; nucleotides outside the gene matches: 4. The CDR3 DNA reads TGTGCCAGCAGCGGGGGGGCGGAAGATACGCAGTATTTT. This codes for CASSGGAEDTQYF.

The chain recombines TRBV29-1 with TRBJ1-2, with a weak D call TRBD1 (5 bases). CDR1 and CDR2 from the germline V gene are SQVTM and ANQGSEA. There are 12 residues in the CDR3. V was pared by 2 bases and J by 9 bases, with 13 bases between. The DNA of the CDR3 is TGCAGCGTTGAAATTCAGGGATCGAGCTACACCTTC. Its protein product is CSVEIQGSSYTF.

The rearrangement joins TRBV30 to TRBJ2-2; TRBD1 matches at 7 bases. CDR1 GTSNPN and CDR2 SVGIG come from the germline V gene (reference sequence). The CDR3 has 14 amino acids. V lost 0 bases, J lost 4 bases, and 2 bases stayed unmatched. The CDR3 spells CAWSVRGFTGELFF. The DNA for the CDR3 is TGTGCCTGGAGTGTCAGGGGGTTCACCGGGGAGCTGTTTTTT.

The chain employs TRBV4-1 and TRBJ2-1; TRBD2 matches 7 bases. CDR1 and CDR2 from the germline V gene are MGHRA and YSYEKL. This CDR3 contains 15 residues. V trimming: 4 bases; J trimming: 5 bases; junction bases outside the gene matches: 8. The CDR3 spells CASSLREYRDNEQFF. CDR3 DNA sequence: TGCGCCAGCAGCCTGCGGGAGTATCGAGACAATGAGCAGTTCTTC.

The chain has TRBV5-6 and TRBJ1-3, with TRBD1 matching over 9 bases. The germline V gene has CDR1 SGHDT and CDR2 YYEEEE. The ends lost 2 bases at V and 6 bases at J; junction bases unmatched: 6. The length of the CDR3 is 15 residues. CDR3 sequence: CASSFRDRAENTIYF. CDR3 nucleotides: TGTGCCAGCAGCTTTCGGGACAGGGCTGAAAACACCATATATTTT.

This clone was counted between two and nine times. The chain is built from TRBV5-6 and TRBJ1-1; D call uncertain. V was shortened by 4 bases and J by 6 bases, with 13 bases between the two germline ends. CDR1 and CDR2 from the germline V gene are SGHDT and YYEEEE. This CDR3 region has 13 residues. CDR3 in DNA: TGTGCCAGCAGCATAGGAGTTATCCCTGAAGCTTTCTTT. Protein: CASSIGVIPEAFF.

The V gene is TRBV19, the J gene TRBJ2-1; 13 bases line up with TRBD2. The germline CDR1 and CDR2 sequences are LNHDA and SQIVND (reference sequence). The CDR3 extends over 19 amino acids. The V gene end was trimmed by 5 bases and the J gene end by 0 bases; junction bases not matched to a gene: 10. CDR3 amino acids: CASSFSGTSGKSSYNEQFF. CDR3 bases: TGTGCCAGTAGTTTCTCCGGGACTAGCGGGAAGAGCTCCTACAATGAGCAGTTCTTC.

The V gene is TRBV7-2, the J gene TRBJ2-5, with 14 bases fitting TRBD2. Trimming at V came to 5 bases and at J to 1 base, leaving 9 bases not matched to a gene. The CDR3 sequence is 18 residues long. In germline, CDR1 is SGHTA, CDR2 FQGNSA. DNA of the CDR3: TGTGCCAGCAGCCTCGCCCGGACTAGCGGGAGGCCCCAAGAGACCCAGTACTTC. Its protein is CASSLARTSGRPQETQYF.

This chain connects TRBV2 to TRBJ1-1; TRBD1 aligns across 7 bases. Germline V gene lookup returns CDR1 SNHLY and CDR2 FYNNEI. This CDR3 has 14 residues. Trimming removed 6 bases from V and 2 bases from J; junction bases left unmatched: 6. As DNA, the CDR3 is TGTGCCAGCAGCCGGGACAGCCAAAACACTGAAGCTTTCTTT. This translates into CASSRDSQNTEAFF.

The rearrangement uses TRBV5-6 and TRBJ2-1, with a tentative D call TRBD2 (5 bases). The CDR3 totals 12 residues. V shed 4 bases and J shed 8 bases, with 10 bases lying between them. The germline V gene encodes CDR1 SGHDT and CDR2 YYEEEE. CDR3 protein: CASSALGDEQFF. As DNA, the CDR3 is TGTGCCAGCAGCGCGTTGGGAGATGAGCAGTTCTTC. Combining the CDR3 with reference TRBV5-6 and TRBJ2-1 gives the whole variable domain DAGVTQSPTHLIKTRGQQVTLRCSPKSGHDTVSWYQQALGQGPQFIFQYYEEEERQRGNFPDRFSGHQFPNYSSELNVNALLLGDSALYLCASSALGDEQFFGPGTRLTVL.

This rearrangement joins TRBV27 to TRBJ1-1, with D possibly being TRBD1 (5 bases). The CDR3 contains 12 residues. Trimming shortened V by 6 bases and J by 3 bases, and 8 bases separated the two germline ends. Germline CDR1 is MNHEY and CDR2 is SMNVEV (reference sequence). This CDR3 is CASRAGDTEAFF. The CDR3 region has the DNA TGTGCCAGCAGAGCGGGGGACACTGAAGCTTTCTTT.

The chain has TRBV4-2 and TRBJ2-7; 9 bases are shared with TRBD1. Germline-derived CDR1 and CDR2 are LGHNA and YNFKEQ. V dropped 1 base and J dropped 1; count of bases not matched to a gene: 2. CDR3 length: 15 amino acids. For the CDR3, the DNA is TGTGCCAGCAGCCAAGGCGGGACAGGGTCCTACGAGCAGTACTTC. Translated, it gives CASSQGGTGSYEQYF.

This clone was seen a single time. The chain uses TRBV7-9 and TRBJ2-7; D is perhaps TRBD2 (6 bases). CDR1 and CDR2 (germline): SEHNR, FQNEAQ (reference sequence). There are 14 residues in the CDR3. Trimming stripped 0 bases from V and 3 bases from J, with 9 bases between. The CDR3, as DNA: TGTGCCAGCAGCTTAGCGGGGACTGGCTACGAGCAGTACTTC. Protein: CASSLAGTGYEQYF.

The rearrangement uses TRBV5-1 and TRBJ2-1, with D possibly TRBD2 on 6 matching bases. Germline V gene sequence: CDR1 SGHRS, CDR2 YFSETQ. The CDR3 contains 14 residues. V was pared by 9 bases and J by 6 bases, with 19 bases between. The CDR3 region has the DNA TGCGCCACTGGTACGGGACTTGGTGGCAATGAGCAGTTCTTC. Protein: CATGTGLGGNEQFF.

The count of this clone is one. The chain carries TRBV6-5 and TRBJ1-1, with D perhaps TRBD1 (5 bases). The CDR3 runs 14 residues. Germline V gives CDR1 MNHEY, CDR2 SVGAGI. V lost 6 bases to trimming and J lost 3 bases, with 14 bases between them. CDR3 DNA sequence: TGTGCCAGCAGCGAGCGGGGCAAGGACACTGAAGCTTTCTTT. Translated, it gives CASSERGKDTEAFF.

The chain combines TRBV5-1 with TRBJ2-5; maybe TRBD2 (6 bases). The germline V gene has CDR1 SGHRS and CDR2 YFSETQ. The CDR3 has 16 amino acids. The V and J ends lost 1 base and 0 bases respectively, with 13 bases between them. CDR3 in amino acids: CASSLSSGLNQETQYF. In nucleotides, the CDR3 is TGCGCCAGCAGCTTGTCCTCGGGACTCAACCAAGAGACCCAGTACTTC.

This sequence joins TRBV29-1 and TRBJ2-7, with 7 bases identical to TRBD1. The CDR3 length is 15 residues. The germline V gene has CDR1 SQVTM and CDR2 ANQGSEA. Unmatched junction bases numbered 7, after V lost 0 bases and J lost 2 bases. The CDR3 sequence is CSVEDLQGQPYEQYF. CDR3 bases: TGCAGCGTTGAAGATCTTCAGGGACAGCCCTACGAGCAGTACTTC.

The J gene is TRBJ1-3, the V gene TRBV21-1; whether TRBD1, the table's D call, matches the DNA was not checked. TRBV21-1 counts as a pseudogene. The CDR3 is 18 residues long. The CDR3 DNA reads TGTGCCAGCAGCAAAGACGGCGACAGGAGGATCTCTGGAAACACCATATATTTT. It codes for CASSKDGDRRISGNTIYF.

This chain uses TRBV9 with TRBJ2-3; 12 positions agree with TRBD2. The V and J ends lost 5 bases and 3 bases, in that order; junction bases with no gene match: 4. This CDR3 has 15 amino acids. Germline V gene sequence: CDR1 SGDLS, CDR2 YYNGEE. CDR3 loop: CASSPTSGRTDTQYF. CDR3 nucleotides: TGTGCCAGCAGTCCCACTAGCGGGAGGACAGATACGCAGTATTTT.

The chain has TRBV7-2 and TRBJ2-3, with TRBD2 matching 7 bases. CDR1 is SGHTA and CDR2 is FQGNSA in the germline V gene. This CDR3 has 18 amino acids. Trimming took 1 base from V and 2 from J; bases not matched to a gene: 12. CDR3 amino acids: CASSLVFSGEKNTDTQYF. The CDR3, as DNA: TGTGCCAGCAGCTTAGTATTCAGCGGGGAAAAAAACACAGATACGCAGTATTTT.

The table lists this clone with a count of one. The gene calls are TRBV7-9 and TRBJ2-5; possible D gene TRBD2, 6 bases. Germline CDR1 SEHNR, CDR2 FQNEAQ (reference sequence). The V and J ends lost 5 bases and 9 bases respectively, with 22 bases between them. CDR3 size: 15 residues. The CDR3 loop reads CASSPGTARGGAQYF. The DNA for the CDR3 is TGTGCCAGCAGCCCCGGGACCGCGCGGGGAGGCGCCCAGTACTTC.

The gene calls are TRBV5-8 and TRBJ2-3; 9 bases agree with TRBD1. J lost 4 bases, V lost 4 bases, and 4 bases had no gene match. Germline V gene sequence: CDR1 SGHTS, CDR2 YDEGEE. CDR3 length: 14 residues. CDR3 residues: CASSLGQGSDTQYF. Here the CDR3 DNA reads TGTGCCAGCAGCCTAGGACAGGGGTCAGATACGCAGTATTTT.

This clone has a single count. The chain recombines TRBV21-1 with TRBJ2-7; the D call of TRBD1 is as the table states it, not checked on the DNA. TRBV21-1 is a pseudogene locus. This CDR3 comprises 18 residues. CDR3 sequence (DNA): TGTGCCAGCAGCAGAAAAAGGTGGGCAGGTTTACCCCCCTACGAGCAGTACTTC. Encoded protein: CASSRKRWAGLPPYEQYF.

V usage is TRBV5-5 and J usage is TRBJ2-7; no reliable D call. Trimming stripped 3 bases from V and 3 bases from J, with 4 bases between. The CDR3 is 11 amino acids. Germline CDR1 SGHKS, CDR2 YYEKEE (reference sequence). CDR3 region: CASSSLYEQYF. CDR3 in DNA: TGTGCCAGCAGCTCCCTCTACGAGCAGTACTTC. Filled out from reference TRBV5-5 and TRBJ2-7, the complete variable domain reads DAGVTQSPTHLIKTRGQQVTLRCSPISGHKSVSWYQQVLGQGPQFIFQYYEKEERGRGNFPDRFSARQFPNYSSELNVNALLLGDSALYLCASSSLYEQYFGPGTRLTVT.

The V call is TRBV28, the J call TRBJ1-4; D is possibly TRBD1 (6 bases). The germline V gene has CDR1 MDHEN and CDR2 SYDVKM. Trimming left V 5 bases short and J 4 bases short, with 17 bases between. The CDR3 spans 16 residues. The CDR3 sequence is CASSPRRGLGNEKLFF. In DNA, the CDR3 is TGTGCCAGCAGTCCGAGGCGGGGGCTAGGTAATGAAAAACTGTTTTTT.

This clone appeared once. The chain has TRBV7-9 and TRBJ2-1; D unclear. The CDR3 has 12 amino acids. Germline CDR1 is SEHNR and CDR2 is FQNEAQ (reference sequence). Between the trimmed V and J ends, which lost 1 base and 8 bases, there was a span of 6 bases. The CDR3 is CASSLVFYEQFF. CDR3 DNA: TGTGCCAGCAGCTTAGTATTCTATGAGCAGTTCTTC.